The source of this T cell receptor beta chain is a study of blood T cell repertoires in COVID-19. Generated by immunoSEQ multiplex PCR, the TCRdb table keeps only in-frame clones and is missing some. The table records about 240,000 clones, around 88% of them present only once. The CDR3 length is 16 residues. The junction had 4 bases not matched to a gene; V was cut back by 3 bases and J by 6 bases. Germline lookup yields CDR1 KGHSH and CDR2 LQKENI. The chain uses TRBV18 and TRBJ1-6, with TRBD1 matching over 11 bases. The clonotype originates from a man aged 80 or over with acute or convalescent COVID-19. The sequenced material came from peripheral blood. CDR3 amino acids: CASSPLGQGANSPLHF. DNA for the CDR3: TGTGCCAGCTCACCCCTCGGACAGGGGGCTAATTCACCCCTCCACTTT.